Following are 2 T cell receptor beta chains from one sample sequenced in a study of blood T cell repertoires in COVID-19. The repertoire was sequenced with immunoSEQ multiplex PCR; TCRdb's copy has only in-frame clones and lacks some. Counted here are under 250,000 clones, approximately 90% occurring once; the ten biggest clones make up around 3.3%. The sample was peripheral blood. These receptors were taken from a man younger than 35 with active or convalescent COVID-19.

The chain carries TRBV7-8 and TRBJ1-1, with D hard to call. The CDR3 sequence is 12 residues long. V was pared by 5 bases and J by 11 bases, with 15 bases between. The germline V gene has CDR1 SGHVS and CDR2 FQNEAQ. CDR3 in DNA: TGTGCCAGCAGCCCACTCAGACGGAGTGCTTTCTTT. Amino acid sequence: CASSPLRRSAFF.

This sequence joins TRBV7-8 and TRBJ1-2; 10 positions agree with TRBD1. The ends lost 5 bases at V and 4 bases at J; junction bases unmatched: 4. This CDR3 spans 14 amino acids. The V gene's germline CDR1 is SGHVS and CDR2 FQNEAQ. The CDR3 loop is CASSPGQGPYGYTF. As DNA, the CDR3 is TGTGCCAGCAGCCCGGGACAGGGGCCCTATGGCTACACCTTC. Together with reference TRBV7-8 and TRBJ1-2, the CDR3 gives the full variable domain: GAGVSQSPRYKVAKRGQDVALRCDPISGHVSLFWYQQALGQGPEFLTYFQNEAQLDKSGLPSDRFFAERPEGSVSTLKIQRTQQEDSAVYLCASSPGQGPYGYTFGSGTRLTVV.